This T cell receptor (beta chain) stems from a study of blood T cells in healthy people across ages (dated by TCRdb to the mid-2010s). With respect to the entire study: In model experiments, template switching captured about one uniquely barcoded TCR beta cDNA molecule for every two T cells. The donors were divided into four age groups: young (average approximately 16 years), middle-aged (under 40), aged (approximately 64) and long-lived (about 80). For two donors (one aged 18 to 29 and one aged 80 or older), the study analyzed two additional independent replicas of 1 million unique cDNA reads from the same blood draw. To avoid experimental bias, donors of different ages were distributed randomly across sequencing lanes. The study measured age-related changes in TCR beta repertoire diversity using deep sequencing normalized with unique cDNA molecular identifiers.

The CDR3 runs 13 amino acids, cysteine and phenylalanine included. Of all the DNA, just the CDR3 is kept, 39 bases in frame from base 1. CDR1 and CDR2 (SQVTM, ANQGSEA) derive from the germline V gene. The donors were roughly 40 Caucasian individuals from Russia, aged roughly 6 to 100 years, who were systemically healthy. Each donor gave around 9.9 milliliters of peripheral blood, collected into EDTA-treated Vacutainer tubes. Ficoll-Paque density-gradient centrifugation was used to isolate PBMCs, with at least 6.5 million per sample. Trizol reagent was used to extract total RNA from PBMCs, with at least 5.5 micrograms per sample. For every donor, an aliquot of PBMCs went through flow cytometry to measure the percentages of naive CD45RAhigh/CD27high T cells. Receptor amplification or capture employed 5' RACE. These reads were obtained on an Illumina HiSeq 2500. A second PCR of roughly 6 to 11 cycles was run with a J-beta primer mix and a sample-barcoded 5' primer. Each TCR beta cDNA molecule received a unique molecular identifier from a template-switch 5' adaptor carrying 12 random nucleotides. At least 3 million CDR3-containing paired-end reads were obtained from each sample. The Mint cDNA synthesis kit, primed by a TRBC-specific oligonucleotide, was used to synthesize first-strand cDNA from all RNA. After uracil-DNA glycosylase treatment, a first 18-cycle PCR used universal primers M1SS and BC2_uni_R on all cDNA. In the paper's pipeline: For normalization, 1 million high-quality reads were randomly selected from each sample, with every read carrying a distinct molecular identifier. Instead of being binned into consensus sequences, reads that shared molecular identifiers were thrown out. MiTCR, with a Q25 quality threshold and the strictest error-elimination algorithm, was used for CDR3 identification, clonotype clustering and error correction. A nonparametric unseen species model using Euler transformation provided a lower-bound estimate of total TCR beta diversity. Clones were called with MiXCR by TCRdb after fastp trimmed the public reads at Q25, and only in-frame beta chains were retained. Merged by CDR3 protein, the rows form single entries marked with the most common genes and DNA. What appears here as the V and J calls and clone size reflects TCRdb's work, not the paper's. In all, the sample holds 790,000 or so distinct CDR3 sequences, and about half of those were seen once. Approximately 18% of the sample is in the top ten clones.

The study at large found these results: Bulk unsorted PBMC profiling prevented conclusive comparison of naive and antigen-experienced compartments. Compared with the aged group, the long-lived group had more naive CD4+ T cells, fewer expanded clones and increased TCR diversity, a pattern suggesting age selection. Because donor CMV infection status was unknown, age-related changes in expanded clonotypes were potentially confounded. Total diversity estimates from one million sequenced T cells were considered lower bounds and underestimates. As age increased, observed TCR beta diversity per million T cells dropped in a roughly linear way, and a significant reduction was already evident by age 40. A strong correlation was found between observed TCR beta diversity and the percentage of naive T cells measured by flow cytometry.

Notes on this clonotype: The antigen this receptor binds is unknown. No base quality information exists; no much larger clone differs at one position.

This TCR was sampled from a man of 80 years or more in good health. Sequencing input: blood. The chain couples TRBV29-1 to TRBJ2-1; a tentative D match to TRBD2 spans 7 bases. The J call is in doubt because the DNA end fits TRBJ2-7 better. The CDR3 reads CSVDLRGAGEQYF. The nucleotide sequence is TGCAGCGTTGACCTCCGGGGGGCCGGTGAGCAGTACTTC.